The present T cell receptor beta chain was sequenced within a study of CD8+CD57+ T cells in acquired aplastic anemia. Study in general: Mean DNA quantity obtained from sorted CD4+ and CD8+ cells was 2.5 to 4 ug.

With 11 bases removed from V and 4 bases from J, the gap between germline ends came to 20 bases. CDR3 size: 16 residues. In germline, CDR1 is KGHDR, CDR2 SFDVKD. Study conclusions and caveats: Roughly 28 was the count of CD8+ CDR3 sequences that patients shared with controls.

It was patients with CD8+CD57+ cell expansion by flow cytometry who were chosen for sequencing. With no exception, the patients had severe acquired aplastic anemia. Points on this clonotype: Its antigen is unknown.

Researchers used genomic DNA as the template to profile TCR beta VDJ and CDR3. TCRdb recomputed calls from the reads with MiXCR, one row per CDR3 protein. Altogether around 190,000 distinct CDR3 sequences are present, around 50% being singletons, with the ten largest covering over 10%. The chain carries TRBV24-1 and TRBJ1-6; D is perhaps TRBD1 (5 bases). What was sequenced was sorted CD4+, CD8+, or CD8+CD57+ T cells (not recorded which) from PBMCs. The sequence came from a human donor with aplastic anemia. The CDR3 loop is CASSRAAGSYNSPLHF. In DNA, the CDR3 is TGTGCCAGCTCACGAGCGGCAGGGTCTTATAATTCACCCCTCCACTTT.